A selection of T cell receptor beta chains follows, all from one sample in a study of T cell responses to AZD1222 COVID-19 vaccine. Some clones are missing from TCRdb's copy, which holds only in-frame ones; the method was immunoSEQ multiplex PCR. In the table there are more than 150,000 clones, around 92% of which are singletons. Sequences were derived from peripheral blood, sampled on day 0 of AZD1222 vaccination. The source is an adult in good health. CDR3s leave out the opening cysteine and the closing phenylalanine or tryptophan. D genes are given only for firm matches.

cdr3_length: 11; d_call: -; v_call: TRBV29-1; j_call: TRBJ1-6; cdr3_aa: SVGGGPNSPLH
cdr3_length: 13; d_call: TRBD1; v_call: TRBV7-9; j_call: TRBJ2-2; cdr3_aa: ASSPWTGQAGELF
cdr3_length: 9; d_call: -; v_call: TRBV29-1; j_call: TRBJ1-2; cdr3_aa: SVVERHGYT
cdr3_length: 13; d_call: -; v_call: TRBV4-3; j_call: TRBJ2-2; cdr3_aa: ASSRGLRGGGELF
cdr3_length: 10; d_call: -; v_call: TRBV18; j_call: TRBJ2-1; cdr3_aa: ASSNVNNEQF
cdr3_length: 17; d_call: TRBD2; v_call: TRBV7-3; j_call: TRBJ2-2; cdr3_aa: ASSLSGLAGVTNTGELF
cdr3_length: 12; d_call: -; v_call: TRBV29-1; j_call: TRBJ2-1; cdr3_aa: SVDADYTWNEQF
cdr3_length: 11; d_call: -; v_call: TRBV27; j_call: TRBJ1-3; cdr3_aa: ASSLYRGNTIY
cdr3_length: 10; d_call: -; v_call: TRBV5-8; j_call: TRBJ2-7; cdr3_aa: AGIVPSYEQY
cdr3_length: 16; d_call: -; v_call: TRBV21-1; j_call: TRBJ1-4; cdr3_aa: ASSKTRQVGSTNEKLF
cdr3_length: 11; d_call: -; v_call: TRBV19; j_call: TRBJ2-7; cdr3_aa: ATQGQNSYEQY
cdr3_length: 16; d_call: TRBD1; v_call: TRBV6-1; j_call: TRBJ1-2; cdr3_aa: ASSEPSRREGQFYGYT
cdr3_length: 14; d_call: TRBD1; v_call: TRBV9; j_call: TRBJ1-2; cdr3_aa: ASSTPIDRVIDGYT
cdr3_length: 12; d_call: -; v_call: TRBV28; j_call: TRBJ1-3; cdr3_aa: ASSLRGNPNTIY
cdr3_length: 12; d_call: -; v_call: TRBV5-1; j_call: TRBJ2-7; cdr3_aa: ASSTGLDTYEQY
cdr3_length: 13; d_call: -; v_call: TRBV6-5; j_call: TRBJ2-1; cdr3_aa: ASSYTPGGKNEQF
cdr3_length: 11; d_call: -; v_call: TRBV2; j_call: TRBJ2-7; cdr3_aa: ASSVRTAPEQY
cdr3_length: 13; d_call: TRBD1; v_call: TRBV18; j_call: TRBJ2-5; cdr3_aa: ASSALTGRQETQY
cdr3_length: 10; d_call: -; v_call: TRBV6-5; j_call: TRBJ1-1; cdr3_aa: ASSSGDTEAF
cdr3_length: 12; d_call: -; v_call: TRBV5-1; j_call: TRBJ2-3; cdr3_aa: ASSLRSSTDTQY
cdr3_length: 11; d_call: -; v_call: TRBV24-1; j_call: TRBJ1-1; cdr3_aa: ATSDRVSAEAF
cdr3_length: 13; d_call: TRBD1; v_call: TRBV4-1; j_call: TRBJ1-4; cdr3_aa: ASSQDGTGYEKLF
cdr3_length: 9; d_call: -; v_call: TRBV20-1; j_call: TRBJ1-2; cdr3_aa: SAHDNYGYT
cdr3_length: 12; d_call: -; v_call: TRBV7-2; j_call: TRBJ1-6; cdr3_aa: ASSLGTFNSPLH
cdr3_length: 13; d_call: -; v_call: TRBV11-2; j_call: TRBJ2-7; cdr3_aa: ASSLGTTAPYEQY
cdr3_length: 14; d_call: TRBD1; v_call: TRBV9; j_call: TRBJ2-5; cdr3_aa: ASSVATGGARETQY
cdr3_length: 11; d_call: -; v_call: TRBV11-2; j_call: TRBJ2-2; cdr3_aa: ASSLSLGGELF
cdr3_length: 14; d_call: TRBD1; v_call: TRBV10-3; j_call: TRBJ1-2; cdr3_aa: AISESRVSGGQGYT
cdr3_length: 14; d_call: -; v_call: TRBV28; j_call: TRBJ2-7; cdr3_aa: ASSPHRAEPSYEQY
cdr3_length: 11; d_call: -; v_call: TRBV27; j_call: TRBJ1-1; cdr3_aa: ASSLLGGTEAF
cdr3_length: 15; d_call: -; v_call: TRBV28; j_call: TRBJ2-7; cdr3_aa: ASSSNNLGQPSYEQY
cdr3_length: 11; d_call: -; v_call: TRBV5-1; j_call: TRBJ1-2; cdr3_aa: ASKLLSKDGYT
cdr3_length: 12; d_call: TRBD1; v_call: TRBV7-9; j_call: TRBJ2-7; cdr3_aa: ASRFGGQVHEQY
cdr3_length: 13; d_call: -; v_call: TRBV20-1; j_call: TRBJ1-1; cdr3_aa: SASHPPTMNTEAF
cdr3_length: 11; d_call: TRBD2; v_call: TRBV6-5; j_call: TRBJ2-7; cdr3_aa: ASLAGGRDEQY